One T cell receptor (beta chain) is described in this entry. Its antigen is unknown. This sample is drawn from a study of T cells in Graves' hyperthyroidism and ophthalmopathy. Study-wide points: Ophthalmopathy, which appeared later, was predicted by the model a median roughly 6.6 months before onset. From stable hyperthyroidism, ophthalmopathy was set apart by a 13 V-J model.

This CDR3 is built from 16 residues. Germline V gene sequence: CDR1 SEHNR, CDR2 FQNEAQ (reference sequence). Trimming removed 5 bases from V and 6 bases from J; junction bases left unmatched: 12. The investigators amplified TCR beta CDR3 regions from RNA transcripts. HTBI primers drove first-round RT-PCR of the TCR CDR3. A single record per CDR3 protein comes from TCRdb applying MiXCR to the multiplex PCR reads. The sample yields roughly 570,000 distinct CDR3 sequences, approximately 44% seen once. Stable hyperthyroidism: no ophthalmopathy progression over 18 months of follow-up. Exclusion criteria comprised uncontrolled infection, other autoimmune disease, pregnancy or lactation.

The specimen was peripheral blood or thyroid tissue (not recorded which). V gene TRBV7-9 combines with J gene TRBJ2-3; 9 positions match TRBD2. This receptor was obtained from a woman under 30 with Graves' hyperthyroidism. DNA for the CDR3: TGTGCCAGCAGCAATCCGGGACTAGCACAGTTCGATACGCAGTATTTT. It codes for CASSNPGLAQFDTQYF.